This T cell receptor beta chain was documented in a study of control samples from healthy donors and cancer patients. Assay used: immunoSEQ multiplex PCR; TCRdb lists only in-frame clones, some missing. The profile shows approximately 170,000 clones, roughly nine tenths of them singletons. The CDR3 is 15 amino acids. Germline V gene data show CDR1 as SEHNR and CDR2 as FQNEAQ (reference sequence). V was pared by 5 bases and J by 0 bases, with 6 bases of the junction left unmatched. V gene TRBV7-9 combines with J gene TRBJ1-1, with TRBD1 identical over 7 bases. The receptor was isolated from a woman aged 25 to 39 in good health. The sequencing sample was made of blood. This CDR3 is CASSTLQGMNTEAFF. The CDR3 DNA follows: TGTGCCAGCAGCACATTACAGGGGATGAACACTGAAGCTTTCTTT.